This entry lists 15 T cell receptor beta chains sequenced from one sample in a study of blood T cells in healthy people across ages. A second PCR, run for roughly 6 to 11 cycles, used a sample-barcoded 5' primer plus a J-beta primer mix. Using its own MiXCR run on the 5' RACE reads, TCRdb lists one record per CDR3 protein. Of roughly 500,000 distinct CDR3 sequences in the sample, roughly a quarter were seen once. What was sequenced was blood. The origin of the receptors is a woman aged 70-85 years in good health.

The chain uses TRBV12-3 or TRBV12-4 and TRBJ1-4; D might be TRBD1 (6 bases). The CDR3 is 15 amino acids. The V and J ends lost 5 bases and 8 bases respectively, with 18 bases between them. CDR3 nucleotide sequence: TGTGCCAGCAGTGCCGCTTCGTGGGACAACGAAAAACTGTTTTTT. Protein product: CASSAASWDNEKLFF.

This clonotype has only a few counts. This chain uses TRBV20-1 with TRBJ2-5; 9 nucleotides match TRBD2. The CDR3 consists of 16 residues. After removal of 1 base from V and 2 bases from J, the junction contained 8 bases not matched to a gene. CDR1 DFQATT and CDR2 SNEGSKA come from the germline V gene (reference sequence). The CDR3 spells CSARGRGSGSQETQYF. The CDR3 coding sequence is TGCAGTGCTAGAGGTCGAGGTAGCGGGAGTCAAGAGACCCAGTACTTC.

The CDR3 spells CASSPKGLVSSQQYF. DNA for the CDR3: TGTGCCAGCAGCCCCAAGGGTTTAGTCTCCAGCCAGCAGTACTTC. This sequence joins TRBV9 and TRBJ2-7; D call uncertain. Looked up from germline, CDR1 is SGDLS and CDR2 is YYNGEE. Trimming shortened V by 4 bases and J by 8 bases, and 22 bases separated the two germline ends. The CDR3 has 15 residues.

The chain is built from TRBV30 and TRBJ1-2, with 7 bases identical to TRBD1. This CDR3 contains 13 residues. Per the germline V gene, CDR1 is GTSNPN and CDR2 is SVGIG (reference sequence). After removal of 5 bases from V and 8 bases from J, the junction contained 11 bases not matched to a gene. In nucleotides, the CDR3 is TGTGCCTGGGTGACGACAGGGTCGGACGGCTACACCTTC. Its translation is CAWVTTGSDGYTF.

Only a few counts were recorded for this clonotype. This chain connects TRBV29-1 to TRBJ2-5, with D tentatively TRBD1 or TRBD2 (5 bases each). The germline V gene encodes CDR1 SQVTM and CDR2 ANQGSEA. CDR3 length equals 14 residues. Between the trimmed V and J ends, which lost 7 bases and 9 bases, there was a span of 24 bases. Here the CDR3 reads CSALVGPRPAPQYF. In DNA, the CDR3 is TGCAGCGCTCTAGTGGGACCACGTCCTGCGCCCCAGTACTTC.

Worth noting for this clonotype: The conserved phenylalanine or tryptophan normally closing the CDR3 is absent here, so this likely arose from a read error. The CDR3, as DNA: TGTGCCAGCAGCTCGCGGGGGAATAAAGAGACCCAGTACCTC. This encodes CASSSRGNKETQYL. The chain recombines TRBV7-2 with TRBJ2-5; 7 nucleotides align to TRBD2. The germline gives CDR1 SGHTA, CDR2 FQGNSA. The junction had 5 bases not matched to a gene; V was cut back by 4 bases and J by 3 bases. This CDR3 is built from 14 residues.

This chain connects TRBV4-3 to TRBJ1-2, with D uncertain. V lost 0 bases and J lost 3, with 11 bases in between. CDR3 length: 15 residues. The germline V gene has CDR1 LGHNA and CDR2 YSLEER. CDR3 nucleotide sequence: TGCGCCAGCAGCCAAGATTTCAGCGCTCACTATGGCTACACCTTC. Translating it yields CASSQDFSAHYGYTF.

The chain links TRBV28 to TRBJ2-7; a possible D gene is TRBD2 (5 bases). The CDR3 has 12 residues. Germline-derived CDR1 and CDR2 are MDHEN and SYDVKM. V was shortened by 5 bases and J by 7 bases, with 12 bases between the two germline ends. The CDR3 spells CASSPVAGEQYF. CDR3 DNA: TGTGCCAGCAGTCCTGTCGCGGGTGAGCAGTACTTC.

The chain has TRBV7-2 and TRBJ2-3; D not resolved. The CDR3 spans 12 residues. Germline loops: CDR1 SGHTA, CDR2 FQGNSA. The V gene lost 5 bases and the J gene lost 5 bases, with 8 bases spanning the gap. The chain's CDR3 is CASSVKGDTQYF. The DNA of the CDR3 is TGTGCCAGCAGCGTTAAAGGAGATACGCAGTATTTT.

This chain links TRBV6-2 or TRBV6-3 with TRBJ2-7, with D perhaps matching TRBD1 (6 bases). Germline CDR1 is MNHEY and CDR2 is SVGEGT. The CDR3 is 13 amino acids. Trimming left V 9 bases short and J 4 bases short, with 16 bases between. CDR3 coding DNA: TGTGCCAGTCAGACAGGAGGAGAGTACGAGCAGTACTTC. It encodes CASQTGGEYEQYF.

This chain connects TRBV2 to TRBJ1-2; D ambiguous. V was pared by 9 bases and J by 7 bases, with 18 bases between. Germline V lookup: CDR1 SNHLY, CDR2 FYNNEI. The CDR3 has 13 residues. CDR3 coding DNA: TGTGCCAGTCTCCTCTCGGTGGGTTCTGGCTACACCTTC. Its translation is CASLLSVGSGYTF.

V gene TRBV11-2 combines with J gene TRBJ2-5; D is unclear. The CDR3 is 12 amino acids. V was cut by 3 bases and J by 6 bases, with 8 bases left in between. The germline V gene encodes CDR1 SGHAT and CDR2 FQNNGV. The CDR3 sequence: CASSFSEKTQYF. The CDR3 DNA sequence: TGTGCCAGCAGCTTCTCTGAGAAGACCCAGTACTTC.

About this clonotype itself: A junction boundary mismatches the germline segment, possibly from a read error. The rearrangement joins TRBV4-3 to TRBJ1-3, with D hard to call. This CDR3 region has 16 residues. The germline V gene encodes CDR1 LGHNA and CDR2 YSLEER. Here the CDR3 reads CASSQDGSRSGSTIYF. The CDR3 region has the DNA TGCGCCAGCAGCCAAGATGGGTCGCGGAGTGGAAGCACCATATATTTT.

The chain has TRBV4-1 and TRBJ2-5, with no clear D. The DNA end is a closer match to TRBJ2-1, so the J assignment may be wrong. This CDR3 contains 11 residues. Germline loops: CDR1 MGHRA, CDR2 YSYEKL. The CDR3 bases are TGCGCCAGCAGCCAAGACGATGAGCAGTTCTTC. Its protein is CASSQDDEQFF.

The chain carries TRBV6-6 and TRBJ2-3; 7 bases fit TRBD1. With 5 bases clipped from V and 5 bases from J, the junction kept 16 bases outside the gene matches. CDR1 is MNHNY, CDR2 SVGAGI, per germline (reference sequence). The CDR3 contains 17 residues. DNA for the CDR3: TGTGCCAGCAGTCCGCGGACAGGACAGCGATCGGAAGATACGCAGTATTTT. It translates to CASSPRTGQRSEDTQYF.